The clone carrying this T cell receptor beta chain turned up a few times. The table came from immunoSEQ multiplex PCR; TCRdb's copy has only in-frame clones and leaves some out. The sample carries approximately 150,000 clones, around 84% recorded once. These data come from a study of blood T cell repertoires in COVID-19. The V end was cut by 4 bases, the J end by 11 bases, with 17 bases between. The germline CDR1 and CDR2 sequences are KGHDR and SFDVKD. The CDR3 is 14 residues long. This sequence was found in a woman older than 75 with COVID-19, enrolled during active disease. Sequenced sample: peripheral blood. The chain links TRBV24-1 to TRBJ2-1; D possibly corresponds to TRBD1 (5 bases). The chain's CDR3 is CATSDVTDSSQQFF. The CDR3 coding sequence is TGTGCCACCAGTGACGTCACCGACAGTTCTCAGCAGTTCTTC.